These 16 T cell receptor beta chains were all obtained from the same sample, sequenced in a study of PD-1 blockade in classical Hodgkin lymphoma. All patients relapsed after autologous stem cell transplantation, and brentuximab vedotin exposure varied. The method was immunoSEQ multiplex PCR; TCRdb's version includes in-frame clones alone and lacks a portion of them. The table has over 15,000 clones, roughly 84% seen once. Specimen: peripheral blood mononuclear cells (PBMCs), collected before the second cycle of nivolumab. The receptors stem from a human donor with classical Hodgkin lymphoma.

This clone was detected only once. The chain recombines TRBV5-4 with TRBJ1-2, with TRBD1 identical over 7 bases. There are 14 residues in the CDR3. With 0 bases clipped from V and 8 bases from J, the junction kept 7 bases outside the gene matches. In germline, CDR1 is SGHNT, CDR2 YYREEE (reference sequence). The CDR3 sequence: CASSLEQGLRGYTF. The CDR3 nucleotides are TGTGCCAGCAGCTTGGAACAGGGGCTAAGGGGCTACACCTTC. Full variable domain (outside the CDR3, taken from reference TRBV5-4 and TRBJ1-2): ETGVTQSPTHLIKTRGQQVTLRCSSQSGHNTVSWYQQALGQGPQFIFQYYREEENGRGNFPPRFSGLQFPNYSSELNVNALELDDSALYLCASSLEQGLRGYTFGSGTRLTVV.

The chain uses TRBV11-2 and TRBJ2-5; D call uncertain. V lost 3 bases, J lost 1 base, and 12 bases lay in between. The V gene's germline CDR1 is SGHAT and CDR2 FQNNGV. This CDR3 contains 15 residues. CDR3 in amino acids: CASSFGQAIQETQYF. The CDR3 bases are TGTGCCAGCAGCTTCGGGCAGGCTATCCAAGAGACCCAGTACTTC.

The J gene is TRBJ1-1, the V gene TRBV11-2; tentatively, D is TRBD1 (6 bases). Germline values: CDR1 SGHAT, CDR2 FQNNGV. This CDR3 has 19 amino acids. V gave up 5 bases and J gave up 2 bases, with 27 bases separating them. This CDR3 reads CASSEGHGGYRRPNTEAFF. In DNA, the CDR3 is TGTGCCAGCAGCGAGGGACATGGAGGATACAGGCGACCTAACACTGAAGCTTTCTTT.

The chain employs TRBV7-2 and TRBJ2-7; TRBD2 might be the D (6 bases). From germline, CDR1 is SGHTA and CDR2 FQGNSA. The CDR3 length is 15 residues. The ends were cut back, 3 bases at V and 3 bases at J, with 15 bases in the middle. This CDR3 reads CASSFVLSGDYEQYF. CDR3 nucleotide sequence: TGTGCCAGCAGCTTTGTTCTGTCGGGAGACTACGAGCAGTACTTC.

The rearrangement uses TRBV27 and TRBJ1-5; D remains unclear. Germline V gene lookup returns CDR1 MNHEY and CDR2 SMNVEV (reference sequence). V was trimmed by 2 bases and J by 0 bases, leaving 8 bases between them. The CDR3 extends over 15 amino acids. CDR3 region: CASSLGVYSNQPQHF. The CDR3 DNA is TGTGCCAGCAGTTTAGGGGTATATAGCAATCAGCCCCAGCATTTT.

This chain joins TRBV19 and TRBJ2-6; 9 bases agree with TRBD1. Germline values: CDR1 LNHDA, CDR2 SQIVND (reference sequence). Trimming removed 3 bases from V and 2 bases from J; junction bases left unmatched: 11. The CDR3 loop spans 19 amino acids. The CDR3 here is CASSIRTGAGVAGANVLTF. The CDR3 nucleotides are TGTGCCAGTAGTATCCGGACAGGGGCAGGAGTGGCTGGGGCCAACGTCCTGACTTTC.

The J gene is TRBJ2-3, the V gene TRBV19; D may be TRBD1 or TRBD2 (5 bases each). V was pared by 6 bases and J by 4 bases, with 23 bases between. Germline-derived CDR1 and CDR2 are LNHDA and SQIVND (reference sequence). The CDR3 extends over 17 amino acids. CDR3 amino acids: CASRRGRSGISADTQYF. CDR3 DNA sequence: TGTGCCAGTAGGAGGGGAAGGTCGGGGATTTCGGCAGATACGCAGTATTTT.

This chain joins TRBV11-2 and TRBJ2-5; tentatively, D is TRBD2 (5 bases). V was trimmed by 2 bases and J by 1 base, leaving 14 bases between them. Germline CDR1 is SGHAT and CDR2 is FQNNGV. The CDR3 covers 16 residues. The CDR3 spells CASSLTISGTQETQYF. The CDR3 nucleotides are TGTGCCAGCAGCTTAACAATCAGCGGAACCCAAGAGACCCAGTACTTC.

The rearrangement links TRBV13 to TRBJ1-1, with D unresolved. Looked up from germline, CDR1 is PRHDT and CDR2 is FYEKMQ (reference sequence). This CDR3 comprises 13 residues. V lost 5 bases and J 1 base, leaving 8 bases between the germline ends. CDR3 sequence reads: CASSPAQNTEAFF. CDR3 DNA: TGTGCCAGCAGCCCCGCCCAGAACACTGAAGCTTTCTTT.

CDR3 DNA: TGTGCCATCTCCGGGACAGTTGAAGATACGCAGTATTTT. It codes for CAISGTVEDTQYF. J is TRBJ2-3 and V is TRBV6-5; the match to TRBD1 covers 7 bases. This CDR3 is built from 13 residues. The germline V gene encodes CDR1 MNHEY and CDR2 SVGAGI. V was pared by 10 bases and J by 5 bases, with 9 bases of the junction left unmatched.

This clone was seen a few times. The chain employs TRBV5-1 and TRBJ1-2, with 8 positions matching TRBD1. The CDR3 extends over 19 amino acids. Germline V lookup: CDR1 SGHRS, CDR2 YFSETQ. After removal of 1 base from V and 7 bases from J, the junction contained 21 bases not matched to a gene. CDR3 sequence reads: CASSLMIPGQVAIEGGYTF. CDR3 nucleotides: TGCGCCAGCAGCTTGATGATACCGGGACAGGTCGCGATAGAGGGTGGCTACACCTTC.

The V and J genes are TRBV27 and TRBJ1-1; D remains ambiguous. Per the germline V gene, CDR1 is MNHEY and CDR2 is SMNVEV (reference sequence). This CDR3 contains 14 residues. V was cut by 6 bases and J by 1 base, with 12 bases left in between. CDR3 bases: TGTGCCAGCAGCCTAGGAAACTCGAACACTGAAGCTTTCTTT. Its translation: CASSLGNSNTEAFF.

This chain uses TRBV9 with TRBJ1-3; possibly TRBD1 for D (6 bases). There are 15 residues in the CDR3. The V and J ends lost 2 bases and 0 bases respectively, with 9 bases between them. Germline CDR1 SGDLS, CDR2 YYNGEE. CDR3 sequence (DNA): TGTGCCAGCAGCGTCGGGGGGCACTCTGGAAACACCATATATTTT. This codes for CASSVGGHSGNTIYF.

V and J are TRBV18 and TRBJ1-2; the match to TRBD1 covers 9 bases. The CDR3 has 18 residues. V trimming: 3 bases; J trimming: 1 base; junction bases outside the gene matches: 12. The germline CDR1 and CDR2 sequences are KGHSH and LQKENI. CDR3 residues: CASSPFEVDRGLNYGYTF. CDR3 sequence (DNA): TGTGCCAGCTCACCTTTTGAAGTGGACAGGGGACTTAACTATGGCTACACCTTC.

J is TRBJ1-2 and V is TRBV6-1; tentative D call: TRBD1 (5 bases). Germline V gene sequence: CDR1 MNHNS, CDR2 SASEGT. The CDR3 is 12 residues long. Trimming took 1 base from V and 8 from J, leaving 8 bases between them. DNA of the CDR3: TGTGCCAGCAGTGAAGTGGGGGACGGCTACACCTTC. This encodes CASSEVGDGYTF.

The chain combines TRBV6-5 with TRBJ1-1; 8 nucleotides match TRBD1. Germline V gene lookup returns CDR1 MNHEY and CDR2 SVGAGI. The CDR3 length is 13 residues. V shed 0 bases and J 6 bases; nucleotides not matched to a gene: 0. This CDR3 reads CASSYSTGAEAFF. CDR3 nucleotides: TGTGCCAGCAGTTACTCGACAGGGGCTGAAGCTTTCTTT.